The 10 T cell receptor beta chains given below trace back to one sample, sequenced in a study of CD8+ T cells in alopecia areata. The treatment: oral pan-JAK inhibitor, 5-10 mg twice daily. RNA was extracted and reverse transcribed into cDNA as the sequencing template. Some clones are missing from TCRdb's copy, which holds only in-frame ones; the method was immunoSEQ multiplex PCR. The sample has approximately 140,000 clones; around 82% are singletons. The source material was CD8+ T cells sorted from blood, sampled at week 4, from a patient treated with tofacitinib. The receptors stem from a human donor with alopecia areata.

The chain has TRBV19 and TRBJ1-1; D unresolved. V was pared by 6 bases and J by 3 bases, with 17 bases between. Per the germline V gene, CDR1 is LNHDA and CDR2 is SQIVND (reference sequence). This CDR3 has 15 residues. The CDR3 DNA follows: TGTGCCAGTAGACCCGCGTTCCGAAGGGACACTGAAGCTTTCTTT. Its protein is CASRPAFRRDTEAFF.

This chain joins TRBV7-9 and TRBJ2-7; 7 bases agree with TRBD2. Germline loops: CDR1 SEHNR, CDR2 FQNEAQ (reference sequence). The CDR3 sequence is 15 residues long. V shed 7 bases and J 0 bases; nucleotides not matched to a gene: 9. The DNA for the CDR3 is TGTGCCAGCACCGCTAGCGGTTATAGCTCCTACGAGCAGTACTTC. Translating it yields CASTASGYSSYEQYF.

The chain combines TRBV2 with TRBJ1-6; D is unclear. The V and J ends lost 2 bases and 5 bases respectively, with 7 bases between them. Germline-derived CDR1 and CDR2 are SNHLY and FYNNEI. The CDR3 consists of 14 residues. The CDR3: CASSETSNNSPLHF. CDR3 DNA: TGTGCCAGCAGTGAAACAAGTAATAATTCACCCCTCCACTTT.

The chain employs TRBV4-3 and TRBJ2-7; no clear D gene. Trimming left V 3 bases short and J 2 bases short, with 14 bases between. CDR3 length equals 15 residues. Germline CDR1 LGHNA, CDR2 YSLEER. CDR3 amino acids: CASSQGSQPPYEQYF. The CDR3 coding sequence is TGCGCCAGCAGCCAGGGATCTCAACCCCCCTACGAGCAGTACTTC.

In its sample, this clone was seen once. The chain carries TRBV29-1 and TRBJ1-2; D remains unclear. Germline lookup yields CDR1 SQVTM and CDR2 ANQGSEA. The CDR3 contains 13 residues. Trimming shortened V by 0 bases and J by 8 bases, and 13 bases separated the two germline ends. In DNA form, the CDR3 reads TGCAGCGTTGAAGAGGTCCAGGACCTAGGCTACACCTTC. Its translation: CSVEEVQDLGYTF.

The chain links TRBV28 to TRBJ2-1, with a possible D match to TRBD1 (5 bases). V gave up 4 bases and J gave up 0 bases, with 13 bases separating them. The CDR3 has 16 amino acids. CDR1 and CDR2 from the germline V gene are MDHEN and SYDVKM. The CDR3 loop reads CASSSETVLSYNEQFF. CDR3 nucleotides: TGTGCCAGCAGTTCAGAGACAGTCCTCTCCTACAATGAGCAGTTCTTC. The full variable domain, rest sourced from reference TRBV28 and TRBJ2-1, is DVKVTQSSRYLVKRTGEKVFLECVQDMDHENMFWYRQDPGLGLRLIYFSYDVKMKEKGDIPEGYSVSREKKERFSLILESASTNQTSMYLCASSSETVLSYNEQFFGPGTRLTVL.

The chain links TRBV18 to TRBJ2-5, with 8 bases that match TRBD2. Germline CDR1 KGHSH, CDR2 LQKENI. V was pared by 2 bases and J by 5 bases, with 4 bases of the junction left unmatched. There are 14 residues in the CDR3. CDR3 protein: CASSPSGGPETQYF. The CDR3 region has the DNA TGTGCCAGCTCACCATCGGGGGGGCCGGAGACCCAGTACTTC.

This clone has more than one count but fewer than ten. The rearrangement uses TRBV29-1 and TRBJ2-5; 15 bases fit TRBD2. V shed 1 base and J 5 bases; nucleotides not matched to a gene: 2. CDR1 and CDR2 (germline): SQVTM, ANQGSEA. The CDR3 length is 15 residues. This CDR3 is CSVEAGLAGGETQYF. The CDR3 region has the DNA TGCAGCGTTGAAGCGGGACTAGCGGGGGGTGAGACCCAGTACTTC.

The chain has TRBV4-1 and TRBJ2-7, with D maybe TRBD1 (6 bases). This CDR3 has 14 residues. V was trimmed by 2 bases and J by 2 bases, leaving 10 bases between them. Germline V gene lookup returns CDR1 MGHRA and CDR2 YSYEKL. The CDR3 loop reads CASSQWAGAYEQYF. CDR3 DNA sequence: TGCGCCAGCAGCCAATGGGCAGGGGCCTACGAGCAGTACTTC.

In nucleotides, the CDR3 is TGTGCCAGCGGGCAGGGGGCGGCGAACACCGGGGAGCTGTTTTTT. Translating it yields CASGQGAANTGELFF. V and J are TRBV2 and TRBJ2-2; 8 bases align to TRBD1. The CDR3 extends over 15 amino acids. With 8 bases clipped from V and 0 bases from J, the junction kept 5 bases outside the gene matches. Germline assignment: CDR1 SNHLY and CDR2 FYNNEI.